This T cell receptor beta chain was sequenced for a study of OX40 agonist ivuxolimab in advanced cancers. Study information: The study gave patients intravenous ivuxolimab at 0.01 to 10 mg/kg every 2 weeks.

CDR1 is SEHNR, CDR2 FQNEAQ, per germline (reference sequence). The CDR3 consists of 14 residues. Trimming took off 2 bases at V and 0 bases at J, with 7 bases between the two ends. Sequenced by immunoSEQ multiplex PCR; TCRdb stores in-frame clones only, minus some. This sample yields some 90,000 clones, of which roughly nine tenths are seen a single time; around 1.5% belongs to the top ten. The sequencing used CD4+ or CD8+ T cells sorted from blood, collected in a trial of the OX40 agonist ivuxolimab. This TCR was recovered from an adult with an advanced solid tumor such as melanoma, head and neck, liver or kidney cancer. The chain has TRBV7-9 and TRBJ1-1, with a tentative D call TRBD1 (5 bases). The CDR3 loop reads CASSLMGLNTEAFF. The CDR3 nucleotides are TGTGCCAGCAGCTTAATGGGACTGAACACTGAAGCTTTCTTT.